This T cell receptor (beta chain) was identified during a study of T cells in Graves' hyperthyroidism and ophthalmopathy. Graves' hyperthyroidism showing no ophthalmopathy progression within 18 months was considered stable. It was uncontrolled infection, other autoimmune disease, pregnancy or lactation that excluded patients. Many counts were recorded for this clonotype. Antigen unknown. Study findings and constraints: Most expanded thyroid clonotypes above 0.001 also appeared in blood.

RNA transcripts served as the template for amplifying TCR beta CDR3 regions. A first-round RT-PCR of the TCR CDR3 used the HTBI primer set. A single record per CDR3 protein comes from TCRdb applying MiXCR to the multiplex PCR reads. This table has over 300,000 distinct CDR3 sequences, approximately 15% appearing once. The CDR3 runs to 15 residues. Unmatched junction bases numbered 9, after V lost 5 bases and J lost 2 bases. CDR1 is MDHEN and CDR2 is SYDVKM in the germline V gene. This clonotype originated in an older woman with Graves' hyperthyroidism. The material sequenced was blood. The chain employs TRBV28 and TRBJ2-7, with 7 nucleotides matching TRBD2. In DNA, the CDR3 is TGTGCCAGCAGTGGCAGGGCTAGCGGAACCTACGAGCAGTACTTC. Translated: CASSGRASGTYEQYF.